Listed below are T cell receptor beta chains from one sample, sequenced in a study of cytomegalovirus exposure and HLA in healthy donors. Assay used: immunoSEQ multiplex PCR; TCRdb lists only in-frame clones, some missing. Its listing shows 110,000 to 150,000 clones. The sample taken for sequencing was PBMCs. All receptors derive from a male donor in good health and CMV-seronegative. Both conserved end residues are part of each CDR3.

>TRBV9|15
CASSPGTGGAYEQYF
>TRBV18|14
CASSPSTGYAEQYF
>TRBV6-1|16
CASSEALAGGGNEQFF
>TRBV5-6|14
CASSLGVGPGGAFF
>TRBV25-1|17
CASSGTISTGTKNIQYF
>TRBV28|12
CASSLSLYGYTF
>TRBV7-2|14
CASSLGPGFEPQHF
>TRBV7-3|13
CASSSDRGSGYTF
>TRBV18|14
CASSTTGSRTEAFF
>TRBV19|14
CASRQAGATGELFF
>TRBV2|11
CASSTKGVQYF
>TRBV10-3|16
CAISESMGGSNSPLHF
>TRBV6-6|14
CASSYPLESKEQFF
>TRBV6-5|15
CASSPDRFSGNTIYF
>TRBV7-9|14
CASSIGQGNTEAFF
>TRBV9|14
CASSVATGGNTQYF
>TRBV6-1|13
CASSESWAYGYTF
>TRBV5-1|19
CASSLGILPSYKSHNEQFF
>TRBV19|15
CASTVLAGNTGELFF
>TRBV6-5|16
CASSYNREAYSYEQYF
>TRBV18|14
CASSRTGTSYEQYF
>TRBV19|16
CASSSLGRGRDYGYTF